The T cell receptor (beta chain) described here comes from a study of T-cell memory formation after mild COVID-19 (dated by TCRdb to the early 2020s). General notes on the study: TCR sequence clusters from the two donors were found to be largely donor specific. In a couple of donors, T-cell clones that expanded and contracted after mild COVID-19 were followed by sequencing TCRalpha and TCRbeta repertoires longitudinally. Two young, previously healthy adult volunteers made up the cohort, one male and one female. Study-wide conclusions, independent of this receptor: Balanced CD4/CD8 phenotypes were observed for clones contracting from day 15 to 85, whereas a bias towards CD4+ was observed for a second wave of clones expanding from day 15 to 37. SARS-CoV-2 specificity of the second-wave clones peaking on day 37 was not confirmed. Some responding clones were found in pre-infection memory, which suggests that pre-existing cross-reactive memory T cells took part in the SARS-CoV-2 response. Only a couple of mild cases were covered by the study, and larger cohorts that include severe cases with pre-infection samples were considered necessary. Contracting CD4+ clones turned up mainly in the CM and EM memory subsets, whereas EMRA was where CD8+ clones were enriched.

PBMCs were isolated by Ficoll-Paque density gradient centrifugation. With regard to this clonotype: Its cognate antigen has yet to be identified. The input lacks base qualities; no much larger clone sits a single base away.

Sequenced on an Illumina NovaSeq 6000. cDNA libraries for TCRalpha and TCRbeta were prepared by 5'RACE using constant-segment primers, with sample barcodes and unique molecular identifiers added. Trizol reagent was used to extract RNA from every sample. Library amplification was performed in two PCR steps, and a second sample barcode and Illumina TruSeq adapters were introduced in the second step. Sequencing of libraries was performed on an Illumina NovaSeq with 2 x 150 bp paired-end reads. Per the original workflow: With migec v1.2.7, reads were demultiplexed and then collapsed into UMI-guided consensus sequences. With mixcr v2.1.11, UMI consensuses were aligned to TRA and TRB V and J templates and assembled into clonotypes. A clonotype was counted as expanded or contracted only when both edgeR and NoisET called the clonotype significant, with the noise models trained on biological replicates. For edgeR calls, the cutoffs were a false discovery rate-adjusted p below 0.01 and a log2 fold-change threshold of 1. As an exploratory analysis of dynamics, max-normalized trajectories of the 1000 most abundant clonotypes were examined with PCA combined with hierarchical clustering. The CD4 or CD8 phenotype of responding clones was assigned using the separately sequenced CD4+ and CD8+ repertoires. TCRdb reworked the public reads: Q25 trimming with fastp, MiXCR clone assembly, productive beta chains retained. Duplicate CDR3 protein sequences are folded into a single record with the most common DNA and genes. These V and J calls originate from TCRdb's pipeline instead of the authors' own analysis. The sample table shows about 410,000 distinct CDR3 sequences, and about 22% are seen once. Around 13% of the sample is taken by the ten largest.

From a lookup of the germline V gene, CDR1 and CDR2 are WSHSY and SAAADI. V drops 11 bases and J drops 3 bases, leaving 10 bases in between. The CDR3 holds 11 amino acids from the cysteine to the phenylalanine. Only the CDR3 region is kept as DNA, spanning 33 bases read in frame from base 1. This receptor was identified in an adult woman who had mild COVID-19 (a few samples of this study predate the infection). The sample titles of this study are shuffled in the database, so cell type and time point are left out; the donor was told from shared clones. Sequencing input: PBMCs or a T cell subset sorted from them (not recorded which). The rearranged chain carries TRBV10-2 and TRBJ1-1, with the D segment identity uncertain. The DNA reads TGCGCCGGACGGACTGACACTGAAGCTTTCTTT. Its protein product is CAGRTDTEAFF.